These 21 T cell receptor beta chains originate from one sample sequenced in a study of T cells in Graves' hyperthyroidism and ophthalmopathy. Template material for amplifying TCR beta CDR3 regions consisted of RNA transcripts. The primer set for the first-round RT-PCR of the TCR CDR3 was HTBI. TCRdb independently ran MiXCR on the multiplex PCR reads; one entry per CDR3 protein. The data show 450,000 to 650,000 distinct CDR3 sequences, with about 14% seen just once and 6.5% to 9% held by the top ten. The specimen was blood. The receptors originated from a woman aged 18-35 years with Graves' ophthalmopathy.

This clonotype was found many times. The V call is TRBV7-9, the J call TRBJ2-2, with TRBD1 identical over 7 bases. J lost 6 bases, V lost 2 bases, and 6 bases had no gene match. CDR3 length: 15 amino acids. Germline-derived CDR1 and CDR2 are SEHNR and FQNEAQ (reference sequence). CDR3 loop: CASSLRDSGAGELFF. The CDR3 DNA follows: TGTGCCAGCAGCTTACGGGACAGCGGAGCCGGGGAGCTGTTTTTT.

This clonotype appeared a few times. V and J are TRBV28 and TRBJ1-6; 7 bases match TRBD1. The J segment lost 6 bases and the V segment lost 6 bases, leaving 11 bases of the junction unmatched. CDR3 size: 16 residues. Germline loops: CDR1 MDHEN, CDR2 SYDVKM. CDR3 loop: CASRRNWDSINSPLHF. The CDR3 nucleotides are TGTGCCAGCAGGAGGAACTGGGACAGCATTAATTCACCCCTCCACTTT.

This clonotype was seen ten or more times. V and J are TRBV6-5 and TRBJ2-5, with 9 bases that match TRBD2. Germline V gene data show CDR1 as MNHEY and CDR2 as SVGAGI. V lost 0 bases and J lost 5; bases outside the gene matches: 10. The CDR3 extends over 17 amino acids. In DNA form, the CDR3 reads TGTGCCAGCAGTTACTCCGCCTTAGCGGGAGAGGCGGAGACCCAGTACTTC. Translated: CASSYSALAGEAETQYF.

This clonotype was picked up a small number of times. The chain combines TRBV15 with TRBJ2-3; 9 nucleotides match TRBD2. The CDR3 extends over 18 amino acids. The germline CDR1 and CDR2 sequences are LNHNV and YYDKDF (reference sequence). Trimming at V came to 0 bases and at J to 3 bases, leaving 10 bases not matched to a gene. The CDR3 nucleotides read TGTGCCACCAGCAGAGATCAGGGGACTAGCAGGCGAACAGATACGCAGTATTTT. Translation gives CATSRDQGTSRRTDTQYF.

This clonotype was counted a few times. The chain is built from TRBV13 and TRBJ2-3, with TRBD2 as a possible D gene (5 bases). The CDR3 is 15 residues long. Germline loops: CDR1 PRHDT, CDR2 FYEKMQ (reference sequence). The V end lost 1 base, the J end lost 5 bases, and 13 bases lay between the germline ends. The CDR3 sequence: CASSLEFRAGDTQYF. DNA of the CDR3: TGTGCCAGCAGCTTAGAATTTAGGGCGGGAGATACGCAGTATTTT.

The chain employs TRBV5-5 and TRBJ2-4, with D possibly TRBD2 on 7 matching bases. V dropped 6 bases and J dropped 0 bases, with 13 bases sitting between them. This CDR3 is 15 amino acids long. Looked up from germline, CDR1 is SGHKS and CDR2 is YYEKEE (reference sequence). The CDR3 sequence: CASTHGGLAKNIQYF. The DNA of the CDR3 is TGTGCCAGCACCCACGGGGGGCTAGCCAAAAACATTCAGTACTTC.

This clonotype was recorded at least ten times. The chain is built from TRBV12-3 or TRBV12-4 and TRBJ2-5, with D possibly being TRBD2 (5 bases). Trimming shortened V by 8 bases and J by 2 bases, and 9 bases separated the two germline ends. The CDR3 has 12 residues. In nucleotides, the CDR3 is TGTGCCAGCGGTGGACTTCAAGAGACCCAGTACTTC. Amino acids: CASGGLQETQYF.

There are a few counts of this clonotype. The J gene is TRBJ2-1, the V gene TRBV6-1; TRBD2 matches at 14 bases. Germline V gene data show CDR1 as MNHNS and CDR2 as SASEGT. After removal of 0 bases from V and 7 bases from J, the junction contained 11 bases not matched to a gene. The CDR3 totals 19 residues. CDR3 DNA: TGTGCCAGCAGTGAAGCTTGGGGGAGGACTAGCGGGAGGCCTAATGAGCAGTTCTTC. Translated: CASSEAWGRTSGRPNEQFF.

The table lists this clonotype with a few counts. The chain couples TRBV20-1 to TRBJ1-6; no clear D gene. V lost 5 bases and J 5 bases, leaving 10 bases between the germline ends. Germline assignment: CDR1 DFQATT and CDR2 SNEGSKA (reference sequence). This CDR3 is built from 13 residues. The CDR3 spells CSALHGDNSPLHF. CDR3 bases: TGCAGTGCTCTACATGGGGATAATTCACCCCTCCACTTT.

The rearrangement uses TRBV20-1 and TRBJ2-7, with 10 bases aligning to TRBD2. The V and J ends lost 2 bases and 5 bases, in that order; junction bases with no gene match: 12. This CDR3 spans 16 amino acids. Germline V gene data show CDR1 as DFQATT and CDR2 as SNEGSKA (reference sequence). DNA for the CDR3: TGCAGTGCTAGAAGTCCTAGCGGGGGTATAATAAACGAGCAGTACTTC. Its protein product is CSARSPSGGIINEQYF.

In this sample, this clonotype turned up many times. This chain uses TRBV28 with TRBJ1-2; D may be TRBD1 (5 bases). The germline V and J ends were trimmed by 10 bases and 7 bases, with 16 bases remaining between them. CDR1 is MDHEN, CDR2 SYDVKM, per germline. The length of the CDR3 is 12 residues. This chain's CDR3 is CAIDFGGVGYTF. The CDR3 DNA sequence: TGTGCCATCGACTTCGGGGGGGTTGGCTACACCTTC.

This rearrangement joins TRBV10-3 to TRBJ2-7; D might be TRBD1 (5 bases). CDR3 length: 17 amino acids. V lost 2 bases to trimming and J lost 3 bases, with 20 bases between them. Germline lookup yields CDR1 ENHRY and CDR2 SYGVKD. The CDR3 bases are TGTGCCATCAGTGAGACCGGCGACAGCGCTACAAACTACGAGCAGTACTTC. It specifies CAISETGDSATNYEQYF.

This clonotype was seen more than once but under ten times. V is TRBV11-2 and J is TRBJ1-5, with unresolved D. In germline, CDR1 is SGHAT, CDR2 FQNNGV. This CDR3 is 14 amino acids long. V was clipped by 5 bases and J by 3 bases, with 11 bases between them. CDR3 protein: CASSAGMNNQPQHF. The CDR3 DNA is TGTGCCAGCAGCGCTGGGATGAACAATCAGCCCCAGCATTTT.

This clonotype was recorded many times. This chain joins TRBV18 and TRBJ1-2; a weak D match, TRBD1 (5 bases). CDR1 and CDR2 from the germline V gene are KGHSH and LQKENI. V gave up 1 base and J gave up 6 bases, with 15 bases separating them. This CDR3 has 15 amino acids. For the CDR3, the DNA is TGTGCCAGCTCACCACTCGACGGGGGAGGAGATGGCTACACCTTC. Its translation: CASSPLDGGGDGYTF.

Of note for this clonotype: A single base separates this from a much larger clone, so it may be a read error. The V gene is TRBV6-1, the J gene TRBJ2-7; D gene uncertain. Germline CDR1 MNHNS, CDR2 SASEGT. CDR3 length: 12 residues. In nucleotides, the CDR3 is TGTGCCAGCAGTGACCCTACCTACGAGCGGTACTTC. Translation: CASSDPTYERYF.

This clonotype was detected many times. J is TRBJ1-1 and V is TRBV6-1; D call uncertain. V was shortened by 3 bases and J by 7 bases, with 15 bases between the two germline ends. The CDR3 length is 14 residues. The germline gives CDR1 MNHNS, CDR2 SASEGT. The CDR3 region is CASSERALVVEAFF. The CDR3 DNA sequence: TGTGCCAGCAGTGAGAGGGCCCTGGTGGTTGAAGCTTTCTTT.

This clonotype was seen at least ten times. The chain employs TRBV6-1 and TRBJ2-3, with 11 bases matching TRBD2. The CDR3 extends over 14 amino acids. The germline gives CDR1 MNHNS, CDR2 SASEGT. With 4 bases clipped from V and 5 bases from J, the junction kept 2 bases outside the gene matches. The CDR3 spells CASSATSGIDTQYF. CDR3 bases: TGTGCCAGCAGTGCGACTAGCGGGATAGATACGCAGTATTTT.

This sequence joins TRBV20-1 and TRBJ2-1; D uncertain. This CDR3 is built from 13 residues. Deletions cut 0 bases from V and 0 bases from J, with 3 bases between. Germline loops: CDR1 DFQATT, CDR2 SNEGSKA (reference sequence). The CDR3 region is CSARDPSYNEQFF. DNA of the CDR3: TGCAGTGCTAGAGATCCCTCCTACAATGAGCAGTTCTTC.

This clonotype showed up just a few times. V usage is TRBV12-3 or TRBV12-4 and J usage is TRBJ2-2, with D unresolved. The CDR3 sequence is 13 residues long. V gave up 5 bases and J gave up 5 bases, with 9 bases separating them. As DNA, the CDR3 is TGTGCCAGCAGTCCCGCCACTACCGGGGAGCTGTTTTTT. It is translated as CASSPATTGELFF.

This clonotype appeared many times. This rearrangement joins TRBV18 to TRBJ1-1; 7 bases agree with TRBD1. The junction had 12 bases not matched to a gene; V was cut back by 4 bases and J by 7 bases. Germline values: CDR1 KGHSH, CDR2 LQKENI. The CDR3 runs to 15 residues. CDR3 bases: TGTGCCAGCTCACGCGAGGGGGCCCTTGACTATGAAGCTTTCTTT. It is translated as CASSREGALDYEAFF.

This chain connects TRBV12-3 or TRBV12-4 to TRBJ2-3; D is unclear. The CDR3 consists of 12 residues. Trimming pared 6 bases from V and 4 bases from J, leaving 8 bases between. CDR3 coding DNA: TGTGCCAGCAGCCCCGGGCCAGATACGCAGTATTTT. Amino acid sequence: CASSPGPDTQYF.